A single sample gave rise to the 29 T cell receptor beta chains below, sequenced in a study of blood T cell repertoires in COVID-19. The protocol was immunoSEQ multiplex PCR, while the TCRdb copy is restricted to in-frame clones and leaves out a portion. The sample consists of some 46,000 clones, around 83% of them appearing once. Sequencing used peripheral blood. Source of these receptors: a man between 60 and 70 years old with acute or convalescent COVID-19.

This chain uses TRBV2 with TRBJ1-3; TRBD1 is a possible D gene (6 bases). V shed 6 bases and J shed 4 bases, with 13 bases lying between them. CDR1 is SNHLY, CDR2 FYNNEI, per germline. The CDR3 extends over 14 amino acids. CDR3 protein: CASSRGQNGNTIYF. DNA for the CDR3: TGTGCCAGCAGCAGAGGACAGAACGGAAACACCATATATTTT.

V and J are TRBV5-1 and TRBJ2-5; 12 bases agree with TRBD1. CDR1 is SGHRS, CDR2 YFSETQ, per germline. The length of the CDR3 is 19 residues. V was clipped by 3 bases and J by 0 bases; unmatched bases: 12. The CDR3 bases are TGCGCCAGCAGCTGGGGACAGGGGGCGAATCTAATGTACCAAGAGACCCAGTACTTC. This codes for CASSWGQGANLMYQETQYF.

The V call is TRBV5-6, the J call TRBJ2-5; a possible D gene is TRBD2 (5 bases). The germline V gene has CDR1 SGHDT and CDR2 YYEEEE. Trimming took off 4 bases at V and 5 bases at J, with 12 bases between the two ends. The CDR3 has 13 amino acids. The CDR3 spells CASSPVGGETQYF. As DNA, the CDR3 is TGTGCCAGCAGCCCCGTTGGCGGGGAGACCCAGTACTTC.

The chain links TRBV27 to TRBJ1-2, with D maybe TRBD1 (5 bases). V lost 3 bases to trimming and J lost 7 bases, with 15 bases between them. The CDR3 has 14 residues. The germline V gene has CDR1 MNHEY and CDR2 SMNVEV (reference sequence). The CDR3 spells CASSFRGVIGGYTF. CDR3 DNA sequence: TGTGCCAGCAGTTTCCGGGGGGTGATAGGTGGCTACACCTTC.

CDR3 protein: CAWRAGETQYF. CDR3 bases: TGTGCCTGGAGGGCGGGGGAGACCCAGTACTTC. The genes are TRBV30 and TRBJ2-5, with a possible D match to TRBD2 (6 bases). The CDR3 runs 11 residues. Germline values: CDR1 GTSNPN, CDR2 SVGIG (reference sequence). V was clipped by 3 bases and J by 5 bases, with 7 bases between them.

The chain links TRBV6-5 to TRBJ2-1; D call uncertain. Between the trimmed V and J ends, which lost 5 bases and 9 bases, there was a span of 11 bases. The CDR3 sequence is 12 residues long. CDR1 MNHEY and CDR2 SVGAGI come from the germline V gene. CDR3 sequence: CASSTRSGEQFF. The CDR3, as DNA: TGTGCCAGCAGTACCCGTTCGGGTGAGCAGTTCTTC.

J is TRBJ1-2 and V is TRBV7-9, with D possibly being TRBD1 (5 bases). Germline V lookup: CDR1 SEHNR, CDR2 FQNEAQ (reference sequence). This CDR3 has 15 amino acids. The V end was cut by 2 bases, the J end by 3 bases, with 13 bases between. CDR3 in amino acids: CASSLYGAEDYGYTF. CDR3 bases: TGTGCCAGCAGCTTATATGGGGCCGAAGACTATGGCTACACCTTC.

The CDR3 sequence is CASSFRGARNQETQYF. DNA of the CDR3: TGCGCCAGCAGCTTTCGGGGGGCGCGTAATCAAGAGACCCAGTACTTC. The chain joins TRBV5-1 to TRBJ2-5; a possible D gene is TRBD2 (7 bases). The CDR3 is made up of 16 amino acids. Looked up from germline, CDR1 is SGHRS and CDR2 is YFSETQ. The V gene lost 2 bases and the J gene lost 2 bases, with 16 bases spanning the gap.

The V and J genes are TRBV27 and TRBJ1-1, with D unclear. Trimming left V 6 bases short and J 1 base short, with 18 bases between. The CDR3 consists of 16 residues. CDR1 is MNHEY and CDR2 is SMNVEV in the germline V gene (reference sequence). CDR3 bases: TGTGCCAGCAGACCTGTCATGGGGAGCAGGAACACTGAAGCTTTCTTT. As protein: CASRPVMGSRNTEAFF.

The genes are TRBV5-1 and TRBJ2-6, with 9 bases aligning to TRBD1. The CDR3 extends over 18 amino acids. Germline CDR1 reads SGHRS; CDR2 reads YFSETQ. The V segment lost 0 bases and the J segment 3 bases; nucleotides outside the gene matches: 7. The CDR3 sequence: CASSLVGQGLGGANVLTF. CDR3 DNA: TGCGCCAGCAGCTTGGTGGGACAGGGTCTCGGTGGGGCCAACGTCCTGACTTTC.

The rearrangement links TRBV18 to TRBJ1-2, with a weak D call TRBD1 (5 bases). V was shortened by 2 bases and J by 5 bases, with 15 bases between the two germline ends. CDR3 length equals 15 residues. Germline V gene sequence: CDR1 KGHSH, CDR2 LQKENI. As DNA, the CDR3 is TGTGCCAGCTCACCAACGTCCACAGGCGATTATGGCTACACCTTC. It is translated as CASSPTSTGDYGYTF.

The chain couples TRBV5-4 to TRBJ2-1; possible D gene TRBD2, 5 bases. Looked up from germline, CDR1 is SGHNT and CDR2 is YYREEE (reference sequence). This CDR3 region has 15 residues. V lost 0 bases to trimming and J lost 3 bases, with 10 bases between them. The CDR3 loop reads CASSLAGIDYNEQFF. The CDR3 DNA sequence: TGTGCCAGCAGCTTGGCCGGGATCGACTACAATGAGCAGTTCTTC.

V is TRBV24-1 and J is TRBJ1-4; the D gene is possibly TRBD1 (5 bases). The CDR3 covers 15 residues. V was pared by 4 bases and J by 7 bases, with 15 bases between. Germline CDR1 reads KGHDR; CDR2 reads SFDVKD. CDR3 nucleotide sequence: TGTGCCACCAGTGACCCCAGGGAGGGTGGTGAAAAACTGTTTTTT. This codes for CATSDPREGGEKLFF.

The chain joins TRBV5-5 to TRBJ1-3, with D possibly matching TRBD1 (5 bases). This CDR3 has 16 residues. Germline CDR1 is SGHKS and CDR2 is YYEKEE (reference sequence). V was cut by 0 bases and J by 0 bases, with 10 bases left in between. CDR3 sequence: CASSLAPGLSGNTIYF. CDR3 in DNA: TGTGCCAGCAGCTTGGCCCCAGGGCTCTCTGGAAACACCATATATTTT. Combining the CDR3 with reference TRBV5-5 and TRBJ1-3 gives the whole variable domain DAGVTQSPTHLIKTRGQQVTLRCSPISGHKSVSWYQQVLGQGPQFIFQYYEKEERGRGNFPDRFSARQFPNYSSELNVNALLLGDSALYLCASSLAPGLSGNTIYFGEGSWLTVV.

V usage is TRBV27 and J usage is TRBJ2-2; D may be TRBD1 (5 bases). Between the trimmed V and J ends, which lost 0 bases and 7 bases, there was a span of 9 bases. The CDR3 contains 14 residues. CDR1 MNHEY and CDR2 SMNVEV come from the germline V gene (reference sequence). CDR3 in amino acids: CASSLSGAGGELFF. CDR3 DNA sequence: TGTGCCAGCAGTTTATCAGGGGCTGGCGGGGAGCTGTTTTTT.

The chain has TRBV18 and TRBJ1-1, with D possibly TRBD1 on 6 matching bases. The V end was cut by 2 bases, the J end by 12 bases, with 16 bases between. Germline V gene lookup returns CDR1 KGHSH and CDR2 LQKENI. The CDR3 is 13 residues long. CDR3 amino acids: CASSPGLGAAPFF. The CDR3 bases are TGTGCCAGCTCACCAGGGCTGGGGGCGGCCCCTTTCTTT.

The chain joins TRBV18 to TRBJ2-1; D possibly corresponds to TRBD1 (5 bases). The CDR3 has 16 residues. Germline CDR1 KGHSH, CDR2 LQKENI. Trimming left V 3 bases short and J 8 bases short, with 20 bases between. CDR3 sequence reads: CASSPYGLEDMDEQFF. The DNA of the CDR3 is TGTGCCAGCTCACCTTACGGGCTAGAGGACATGGATGAGCAGTTCTTC.

This rearrangement joins TRBV2 to TRBJ1-5; no firm D call. The CDR3 loop spans 14 amino acids. Germline CDR1 and CDR2: SNHLY and FYNNEI. Trimming took off 6 bases at V and 7 bases at J, with 16 bases between the two ends. The CDR3 region is CASSPPEIRQPQHF. CDR3 sequence (DNA): TGTGCCAGCAGCCCCCCGGAGATACGCCAGCCCCAGCATTTT.

This chain joins TRBV10-3 and TRBJ2-1; TRBD2 matches at 15 bases. This CDR3 is built from 16 residues. Germline trimming cut 3 bases from V and 4 bases from J; bases unmatched to any gene: 1. Germline CDR1 reads ENHRY; CDR2 reads SYGVKD. This CDR3 reads CAISEGLAGGYNEQFF. The CDR3 DNA reads as TGTGCCATCAGTGAAGGACTAGCGGGAGGGTACAATGAGCAGTTCTTC.

This clone showed up just a few times. This chain connects TRBV4-2 to TRBJ2-1; D possibly corresponds to TRBD2 (6 bases). This CDR3 spans 13 amino acids. The V gene lost 8 bases and the J gene lost 3 bases, with 11 bases spanning the gap. Germline V gene sequence: CDR1 LGHNA, CDR2 YNFKEQ. The CDR3 coding sequence is TGTGCCAGCCGAGCGGACTACTACAATGAGCAGTTCTTC. Amino acids: CASRADYYNEQFF.

The chain is built from TRBV7-8 and TRBJ2-7; 10 nucleotides align to TRBD2. The CDR3 runs to 14 residues. The ends lost 7 bases at V and 2 bases at J; junction bases unmatched: 5. Germline-derived CDR1 and CDR2 are SGHVS and FQNEAQ. Here the CDR3 DNA reads TGTGCCAGCACCTGGACTAGCGGTACCTACGAGCAGTACTTC. This encodes CASTWTSGTYEQYF.

This chain uses TRBV2 with TRBJ2-7, with no clear D. The CDR3 consists of 15 residues. CDR1 is SNHLY and CDR2 is FYNNEI in the germline V gene. Trimming stripped 1 base from V and 3 bases from J, with 13 bases between. The CDR3 region is CASSEGWIEDYEQYF. The CDR3 region has the DNA TGTGCCAGCAGTGAAGGCTGGATCGAGGACTACGAGCAGTACTTC.

The J gene is TRBJ1-2, the V gene TRBV28; the D gene is possibly TRBD1 (5 bases). Germline-derived CDR1 and CDR2 are MDHEN and SYDVKM. This CDR3 is 14 amino acids long. Trimming left V 3 bases short and J 8 bases short, with 16 bases between. This CDR3 reads CASSLGGVGVGYTF. The CDR3 bases are TGTGCCAGCAGTTTGGGAGGGGTCGGAGTCGGCTACACCTTC.

V and J are TRBV19 and TRBJ2-7, with TRBD1 matching 7 bases. Germline-derived CDR1 and CDR2 are LNHDA and SQIVND (reference sequence). Unmatched junction bases numbered 11, after V lost 7 bases and J lost 2 bases. The CDR3 has 15 residues. The chain's CDR3 is CASKTSGTATYEQYF. The CDR3 DNA reads TGTGCCAGTAAGACCTCCGGGACAGCCACCTACGAGCAGTACTTC.

The chain couples TRBV11-2 to TRBJ2-7; 11 bases line up with TRBD2. Unmatched junction bases numbered 10, after V lost 3 bases and J lost 0 bases. Germline V gene lookup returns CDR1 SGHAT and CDR2 FQNNGV. There are 18 residues in the CDR3. In DNA, the CDR3 is TGTGCCAGCAGCTTCCGAGGGACTAGCGGCATCTCCTCCTACGAGCAGTACTTC. This translates into CASSFRGTSGISSYEQYF.

This clone was recorded only once. The junction does not match germline at one end; this may be a read error. The rearrangement uses TRBV7-2 and TRBJ2-7, with D perhaps matching TRBD1 (6 bases). This CDR3 has 15 residues. CDR1 is SGHTA and CDR2 is FQGNSA in the germline V gene. The CDR3 here is CASSLIRDTLGIRHF. The CDR3, as DNA: TGTGCCAGCAGCCTCATCCGGGACACCTTAGGAATTCGGCACTTC. Complete variable domain (other parts from reference TRBV7-2 and TRBJ2-7): GAGVSQSPSNKVTEKGKDVELRCDPISGHTALYWYRQSLGQGLEFLIYFQGNSAPDKSGLPSDRFSAERTGGSVSTLTIQRTQQEDSAVYLCASSLIRDTLGIRHFGPGTRLTVT.

The chain is built from TRBV9 and TRBJ1-4, with 12 nucleotides matching TRBD1. Germline lookup yields CDR1 SGDLS and CDR2 YYNGEE. Trimming at V came to 0 bases and at J to 11 bases, leaving 2 bases not matched to a gene. This CDR3 is built from 14 residues. The DNA for the CDR3 is TGTGCCAGCAGCGTAGGAGGGACAGGGGGCAAACTGTTTTTT. Translation gives CASSVGGTGGKLFF.

The chain is built from TRBV27 and TRBJ2-7; TRBD1 aligns across 10 bases. The junction had 8 bases not matched to a gene; V was cut back by 8 bases and J by 4 bases. The CDR3 consists of 14 residues. The V gene's germline CDR1 is MNHEY and CDR2 SMNVEV (reference sequence). CDR3 residues: CASSRDRGGYEQYF. The CDR3 DNA follows: TGTGCCAGCTCGAGGGACAGGGGAGGGTACGAGCAGTACTTC.

This clone was observed a single time. The chain is built from TRBV5-4 and TRBJ1-2; no clear D. This CDR3 region has 14 residues. V lost 1 base to trimming and J lost 6 bases, with 13 bases between them. The germline V gene has CDR1 SGHNT and CDR2 YYREEE (reference sequence). The CDR3 region is CASSLSRGRDGYTF. For the CDR3, the DNA is TGTGCCAGCAGCTTGTCACGGGGAAGGGATGGCTACACCTTC.